The 26 T cell receptor beta chains reported below all come from one sample, sequenced in a study of T-cell memory formation after mild COVID-19. TCRdb itself ran the 5' RACE reads through MiXCR, one entry per CDR3 protein. Altogether fewer than 600,000 distinct CDR3 sequences are present, roughly a fifth being singletons, with the ten largest covering roughly 9.1%. Sequenced material: PBMCs or a T cell subset sorted from them (not recorded which). The source of these receptors is an adult woman who had mild COVID-19 (a few samples of this study predate the infection). Cell type and time point are not known.

This clonotype was observed once. The chain employs TRBV7-9 and TRBJ2-1; D may be TRBD1 or TRBD2 (6 bases each). V lost 4 bases to trimming and J lost 5 bases, with 15 bases between them. The CDR3 is made up of 15 amino acids. Germline loops: CDR1 SEHNR, CDR2 FQNEAQ (reference sequence). The CDR3 DNA follows: TGTGCCAGCAGCTCCGCGTGGGGGGACAACAATGAGCAGTTCTTC. It yields the protein CASSSAWGDNNEQFF.

The chain couples TRBV7-7 to TRBJ2-3, with unresolved D. Germline CDR1 reads SSHAT; CDR2 reads FNYEAQ (reference sequence). V lost 4 bases, J lost 6 bases, and 20 bases lay in between. This CDR3 spans 16 amino acids. The CDR3 DNA sequence: TGTGCCAGCAGCTCCCAGGTCGGCCTCGGCCGGGATACGCAGTATTTT. It encodes CASSSQVGLGRDTQYF.

V is TRBV27 and J is TRBJ2-7, with 7 bases that match TRBD1. J gave up 2 bases and V 4 bases, and 11 bases lay outside the gene matches. Looked up from germline, CDR1 is MNHEY and CDR2 is SMNVEV (reference sequence). The CDR3 covers 16 residues. In nucleotides, the CDR3 is TGTGCCAGCAGTTCCATCTCGGGACAGAGTACCTACGAGCAGTACTTC. As protein: CASSSISGQSTYEQYF.

J is TRBJ1-2 and V is TRBV30, with 9 bases identical to TRBD1. The CDR3 has 16 amino acids. Trimming at V came to 0 bases and at J to 4 bases, leaving 9 bases not matched to a gene. Germline V lookup: CDR1 GTSNPN, CDR2 SVGIG (reference sequence). For the CDR3, the DNA is TGTGCCTGGAGTGTACCGGGGACAGGGTTGGGCTATGGCTACACCTTC. Amino acid sequence: CAWSVPGTGLGYGYTF.

This clonotype was counted a few times. The CDR3 region has the DNA TGTGCCAGCATGGGACAGGGGTATTCACCCCTCCACTTT. This encodes CASMGQGYSPLHF. The chain links TRBV7-9 to TRBJ1-6; 10 positions match TRBD1. V gave up 7 bases and J gave up 8 bases; unmatched junction bases: 2. The CDR3 loop spans 13 amino acids. Germline V gives CDR1 SEHNR, CDR2 FQNEAQ (reference sequence).

This clonotype was observed many times. CDR3 region: CASPPPGQYYEQYF. The CDR3 DNA follows: TGTGCCAGCCCACCACCGGGACAGTACTACGAGCAGTACTTC. The chain joins TRBV6-1 to TRBJ2-7, with TRBD1 matching 7 bases. The V gene end was trimmed by 8 bases and the J gene end by 3 bases; junction bases not matched to a gene: 10. This CDR3 region has 14 residues. Germline V gene data show CDR1 as MNHNS and CDR2 as SASEGT.

The V gene is TRBV12-3 or TRBV12-4, the J gene TRBJ2-2; no clear D gene. This CDR3 is 12 amino acids long. V gave up 3 bases and J gave up 6 bases, with 5 bases separating them. CDR3 in DNA: TGTGCCAGCAGTTTCAGCCCCGGGGAGCTGTTTTTT. Protein sequence: CASSFSPGELFF.

The table lists this clonotype with a few counts. This rearrangement joins TRBV7-2 to TRBJ2-1, with 7 bases that match TRBD2. The CDR3 consists of 15 residues. Germline V gene sequence: CDR1 SGHTA, CDR2 FQGNSA. Trimming cost V 7 bases and J 6 bases; bases outside gene matches: 12. In DNA, the CDR3 is TGTGCCAGCACCCCTTCCCGGACGGGGGGCAATGAGCAGTTCTTC. Its translation: CASTPSRTGGNEQFF.

The sample holds one count of this clonotype. The chain joins TRBV7-8 to TRBJ2-1; the D gene is possibly TRBD2 (6 bases). CDR1 is SGHVS and CDR2 is FQNEAQ in the germline V gene. V was trimmed by 7 bases and J by 7 bases, leaving 11 bases between them. CDR3 length: 12 residues. In DNA form, the CDR3 reads TGTGCCAGCACCCTCAGCGGGAATGAGCAGTTCTTC. It specifies CASTLSGNEQFF.

The table lists this clonotype with a few counts. The rearrangement joins TRBV6-2 or TRBV6-3 to TRBJ2-5; D remains ambiguous. Trimming pared 2 bases from V and 2 bases from J, leaving 9 bases between. The V gene's germline CDR1 is MNHEY and CDR2 SVGEGT. This CDR3 comprises 14 residues. The CDR3: CASSYLDGQETQYF. In DNA, the CDR3 is TGTGCCAGCAGTTACCTAGACGGGCAAGAGACCCAGTACTTC.

This clonotype has more than one count but fewer than ten. This sequence joins TRBV6-2 or TRBV6-3 and TRBJ2-1, with 13 nucleotides matching TRBD2. Trimming removed 6 bases from V and 10 bases from J; junction bases left unmatched: 9. The CDR3 consists of 15 residues. CDR1 MNHEY and CDR2 SVGEGT come from the germline V gene. The CDR3 coding sequence is TGTGCCAGCAGGCAAGGACTAGCGGGAGTAGGGGAGCAGTTCTTC. Protein: CASRQGLAGVGEQFF.

The sample holds a few counts of this clonotype. The chain couples TRBV19 to TRBJ2-5, with a possible D match to TRBD2 (5 bases). Germline V gene lookup returns CDR1 LNHDA and CDR2 SQIVND (reference sequence). The CDR3 is made up of 15 amino acids. V shed 5 bases and J shed 2 bases, with 15 bases lying between them. The CDR3 DNA reads as TGTGCCAGTAGTCCGGTAGGACTGGGTCAAGAGACCCAGTACTTC. Protein product: CASSPVGLGQETQYF.

The chain couples TRBV5-5 to TRBJ1-1; the D is unclear. The length of the CDR3 is 14 residues. Per germline, CDR1 SGHKS and CDR2 YYEKEE (reference sequence). V shed 4 bases and J shed 1 base, with 11 bases lying between them. Written as DNA, the CDR3 is TGTGCCAGCAGCCGTCGTGACGGGAACACTGAAGCTTTCTTT. Protein product: CASSRRDGNTEAFF. Based on the CDR3 plus reference TRBV5-5 and TRBJ1-1, the full variable domain is DAGVTQSPTHLIKTRGQQVTLRCSPISGHKSVSWYQQVLGQGPQFIFQYYEKEERGRGNFPDRFSARQFPNYSSELNVNALLLGDSALYLCASSRRDGNTEAFFGQGTRLTVV.

This clonotype occurred many times. V and J are TRBV9 and TRBJ2-7; TRBD2 agrees at 11 bases. This CDR3 contains 15 residues. Germline V CDR1 and CDR2: SGDLS, YYNGEE. V was clipped by 4 bases and J by 3 bases; unmatched bases: 6. CDR3 loop: CASSQGLADIYEQYF. CDR3 DNA: TGTGCCAGCAGCCAGGGACTAGCGGATATCTACGAGCAGTACTTC. The variable domain in full, completed from reference TRBV9 and TRBJ2-7, reads DSGVTQTPKHLITATGQRVTLRCSPRSGDLSVYWYQQSLDQGLQFLIQYYNGEERAKGNILERFSAQQFPDLHSELNLSSLELGDSALYFCASSQGLADIYEQYFGPGTRLTVT.

This clonotype has a count of ten or more. CDR3 nucleotides: TGCAGTGGCTTTACCAATGAAAAACTGTTTTTT. Its protein is CSGFTNEKLFF. The rearrangement joins TRBV20-1 to TRBJ1-4, with D unresolved. This CDR3 is built from 11 residues. V was clipped by 7 bases and J by 5 bases, with 8 bases between them. The germline CDR1 and CDR2 sequences are DFQATT and SNEGSKA (reference sequence).

This chain connects TRBV6-1 to TRBJ1-1; D perhaps matches TRBD1 (6 bases). Germline-derived CDR1 and CDR2 are MNHNS and SASEGT. The CDR3 sequence is 15 residues long. Between the trimmed V and J ends, which lost 2 bases and 4 bases, there was a span of 14 bases. The CDR3 spells CASSEMGGQGTEAFF. The DNA for the CDR3 is TGTGCCAGCAGTGAAATGGGGGGGCAGGGCACTGAAGCTTTCTTT.

The CDR3 reads CASRTLGARGGTEAFF. The CDR3 coding sequence is TGTGCCAGCAGAACACTAGGAGCTCGGGGGGGCACTGAAGCTTTCTTT. The chain combines TRBV27 with TRBJ1-1; a weak D match, TRBD1 (5 bases). CDR3 length: 16 amino acids. Per the germline V gene, CDR1 is MNHEY and CDR2 is SMNVEV (reference sequence). The ends were cut back, 6 bases at V and 4 bases at J, with 21 bases in the middle.

In its sample, this clonotype was seen many times. CDR3 sequence reads: CASSLRGIAKNIQYF. CDR3 bases: TGTGCCAGCAGCTTACGCGGGATAGCCAAAAACATTCAGTACTTC. The chain links TRBV7-8 to TRBJ2-4; the D gene is possibly TRBD2 (6 bases). With 2 bases removed from V and 0 bases from J, the gap between germline ends came to 8 bases. Looked up from germline, CDR1 is SGHVS and CDR2 is FQNEAQ. The CDR3 runs 15 residues.

The CDR3 DNA follows: TGTGCCACCAGTGAGCAGGGTTTTGGCTACACCTTC. This codes for CATSEQGFGYTF. The chain joins TRBV24-1 to TRBJ1-2; TRBD1 might be the D (5 bases). The length of the CDR3 is 12 residues. Germline loops: CDR1 KGHDR, CDR2 SFDVKD. Trimming took off 4 bases at V and 7 bases at J, with 9 bases between the two ends.

The genes are TRBV12-3 or TRBV12-4 and TRBJ2-5; TRBD1 aligns across 7 bases. The CDR3 covers 14 residues. V trimming: 10 bases; J trimming: 5 bases; junction bases outside the gene matches: 13. The CDR3 coding sequence is TGTGCCACCACTGACAGGGTATATGGCGAGACCCAGTACTTC. This codes for CATTDRVYGETQYF.

V and J are TRBV12-3 or TRBV12-4 and TRBJ2-7; D is unresolved. The V gene lost 5 bases and the J gene lost 4 bases, with 15 bases spanning the gap. The CDR3 runs 14 residues. The CDR3 loop is CASSQSGVGYEQYF. The DNA for the CDR3 is TGTGCCAGCAGTCAATCTGGAGTGGGGTACGAGCAGTACTTC.

The rearrangement joins TRBV20-1 to TRBJ2-3; D perhaps matches TRBD1 (7 bases). V lost 6 bases and J 0 bases, leaving 16 bases between the germline ends. The CDR3 has 15 residues. From germline, CDR1 is DFQATT and CDR2 SNEGSKA (reference sequence). For the CDR3, the DNA is TGCAGTGCGCCAGCAGGGGGAGGTAGCACAGATACGCAGTATTTT. It is translated as CSAPAGGGSTDTQYF.

V usage is TRBV2 and J usage is TRBJ2-2; a weak D match, TRBD2 (6 bases). Trimming took 7 bases from V and 5 from J, leaving 11 bases between them. This CDR3 spans 13 amino acids. Germline V gives CDR1 SNHLY, CDR2 FYNNEI. The CDR3, as DNA: TGTGCCAGCATGGAGGGAGAAACCGGGGAGCTGTTTTTT. Its translation: CASMEGETGELFF.

At least ten counts were recorded for this clonotype. The V call is TRBV5-1, the J call TRBJ1-5; TRBD1 aligns across 8 bases. After removal of 2 bases from V and 4 bases from J, the junction contained 8 bases not matched to a gene. Germline V gene sequence: CDR1 SGHRS, CDR2 YFSETQ. The CDR3 totals 16 residues. The CDR3 sequence: CASSFDGQGANQPQHF. CDR3 bases: TGCGCCAGCAGCTTCGACGGACAGGGAGCAAATCAGCCCCAGCATTTT.

This clonotype was detected a few times. The chain combines TRBV6-6 with TRBJ2-3; D is unresolved. The CDR3 contains 13 residues. Germline values: CDR1 MNHNY, CDR2 SVGAGI (reference sequence). The V gene lost 2 bases and the J gene lost 5 bases, with 8 bases spanning the gap. This chain's CDR3 is CASSYEALDTQYF. CDR3 DNA: TGTGCCAGCAGTTACGAGGCCCTAGATACGCAGTATTTT.

The CDR3 loop is CASSTGQVTIYGYTF. The CDR3 nucleotides read TGCGCCAGCAGCACCGGACAGGTGACCATTTATGGCTACACCTTC. The chain is built from TRBV5-1 and TRBJ1-2; TRBD1 agrees at 7 bases. This CDR3 comprises 15 residues. The germline gives CDR1 SGHRS, CDR2 YFSETQ. The V segment lost 4 bases and the J segment 5 bases; nucleotides outside the gene matches: 11.